This record covers a single T cell receptor beta chain. Excluded were patients having autoimmune disease history or systemic immunosuppression. The data belong to a study of OX40 agonist ivuxolimab in advanced cancers. Across the whole study: Across the patients, intravenous ivuxolimab was delivered every 2 weeks at 0.01 to 10 mg/kg.

The CDR3 has 13 residues. The germline V gene encodes CDR1 SNHLY and CDR2 FYNNEI. Trimming took 8 bases from V and 7 from J, leaving 14 bases between them. Sequenced by immunoSEQ multiplex PCR; TCRdb stores in-frame clones only, minus some. This sample has approximately 43,000 clones, with just under 90% found just once. Material: CD4+ or CD8+ T cells sorted from blood, obtained in a trial of the OX40 agonist ivuxolimab. The J gene is TRBJ1-4, the V gene TRBV2, with D possibly being TRBD1 (5 bases). The receptor was isolated from an adult with an advanced solid tumor such as melanoma, head and neck, liver or kidney cancer. The CDR3 spells CASSQGEGEKLFF. CDR3 DNA: TGTGCCAGCTCCCAAGGGGAGGGTGAAAAACTGTTTTTT.